This T cell receptor (beta chain) comes out of a study of blood T cell repertoires in COVID-19. The CDR3 totals 16 residues. J gave up 2 bases and V 5 bases, and 5 bases lay outside the gene matches. Per germline, CDR1 MNHEY and CDR2 SMNVEV (reference sequence). TCRdb keeps only in-frame clones here, not all; method: immunoSEQ multiplex PCR. The sample includes roughly 330,000 clones, roughly 88% of them seen just once. Sequenced material: peripheral blood. The V call is TRBV27, the J call TRBJ2-1, with 11 bases that match TRBD2. The sequence was collected from a woman aged 45-60 years with active or convalescent COVID-19. CDR3 DNA: TGTGCCAGCAGTCAACTAGCGGGAGCCCCCTACAATGAGCAGTTCTTC. The encoded protein is CASSQLAGAPYNEQFF.